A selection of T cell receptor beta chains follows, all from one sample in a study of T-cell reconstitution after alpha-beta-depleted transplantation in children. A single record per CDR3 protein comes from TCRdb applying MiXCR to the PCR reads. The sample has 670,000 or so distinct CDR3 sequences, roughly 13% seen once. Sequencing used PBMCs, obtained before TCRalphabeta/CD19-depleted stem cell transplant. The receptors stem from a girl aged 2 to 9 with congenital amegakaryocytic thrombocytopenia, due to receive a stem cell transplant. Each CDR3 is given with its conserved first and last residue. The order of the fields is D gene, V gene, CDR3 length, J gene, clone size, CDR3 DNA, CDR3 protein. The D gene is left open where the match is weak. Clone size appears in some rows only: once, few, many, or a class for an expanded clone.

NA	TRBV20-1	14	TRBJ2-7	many	TGCAGTGCCCGCGGTGCCTTACAGGGCCACGAGCAGTACTTC	CSARGALQGHEQYF
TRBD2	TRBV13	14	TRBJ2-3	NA	TGTGCCAGCAGACCCGGGACTATGGTAGATACGCAGTATTTT	CASRPGTMVDTQYF
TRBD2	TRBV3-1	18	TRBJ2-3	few	TGTGCCAGCAGCCACCCCATGCACCTAGCGGGGTGGACAGATACGCAGTATTTT	CASSHPMHLAGWTDTQYF
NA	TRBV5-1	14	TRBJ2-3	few	TGCGCCAGCAGCTCTTTACCGAGCACAGATACGCAGTATTTT	CASSSLPSTDTQYF
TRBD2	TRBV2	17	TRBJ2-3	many	TGTGCCAGCAGGCACCCGGGACTAGCGGGAGGCACAGATACGCAGTATTTT	CASRHPGLAGGTDTQYF
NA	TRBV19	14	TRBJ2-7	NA	TGTGCCAGTAGTTTTAAACCGGGCACCTACGAGCAGTACTTC	CASSFKPGTYEQYF
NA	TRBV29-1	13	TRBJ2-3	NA	TGCAGCGCGAAGGGACCTAGCACAGATACGCAGTATTTT	CSAKGPSTDTQYF
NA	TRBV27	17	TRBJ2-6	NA	TGTGCCAGCAGTCGGGGCAGGGCCGAATCTGGGGCCAACGTCCTGACTTTC	CASSRGRAESGANVLTF
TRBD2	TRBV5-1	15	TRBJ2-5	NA	TGCGCCAGCTCGAGACTAGCGGGAGGGGTGGAGACCCAGTACTTC	CASSRLAGGVETQYF
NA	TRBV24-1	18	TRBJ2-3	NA	TGTGCCACCAGTGATTCCCCTGGCAGGGCGGATTTTGCAGATACGCAGTATTTT	CATSDSPGRADFADTQYF
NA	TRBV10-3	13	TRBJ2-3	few	TGTGCCAGCACTAGTTTGCCGGAGGATACGCAGTATTTT	CASTSLPEDTQYF
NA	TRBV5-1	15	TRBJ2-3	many	TGCGCCAGCACCTCCCAGTTGGGGGGCACAGATACGCAGTATTTT	CASTSQLGGTDTQYF
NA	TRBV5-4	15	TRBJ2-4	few	TGTGCCAGCAGCGACCTTAGGGGACCCAAAAACATTCAGTACTTC	CASSDLRGPKNIQYF
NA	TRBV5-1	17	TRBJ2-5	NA	TGCGCCAGCAGCTTGGGAGCAAGCGGTCTGCATAAGATTGTCCAGTACTTC	CASSLGASGLHKIVQYF
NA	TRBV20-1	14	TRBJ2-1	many	TGCAGTGCTAGAGTTTTAGCGTATCTAGGTGAGCAGTTCTTC	CSARVLAYLGEQFF
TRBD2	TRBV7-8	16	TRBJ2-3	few	TGTGCCAGCAGCTTAGCCATAGCGGGAGGGGCAGATACGCAGTATTTT	CASSLAIAGGADTQYF
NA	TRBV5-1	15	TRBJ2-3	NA	TGCGCCAGCAGCTTGGTCGAGGCCCCCTCGGATACGCAGTATTTT	CASSLVEAPSDTQYF
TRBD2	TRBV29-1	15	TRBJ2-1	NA	TGCAGCGTTGAAAGATCTAGCGGTGCCGGGGGGGAGCAGTTCTTC	CSVERSSGAGGEQFF
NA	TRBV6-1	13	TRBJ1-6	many	TGTGCCAGCAGTGAAGGAGAGCGGTCACCCCTCCACTTT	CASSEGERSPLHF
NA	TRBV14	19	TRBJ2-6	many	TGTGCCAGCAGCCAAGTAACGAGGGACCTCTACTCTGGGGCCAACGTCCTGACTTTC	CASSQVTRDLYSGANVLTF
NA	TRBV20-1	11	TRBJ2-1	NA	TGCAGTGGGGTCCTCACCTATGAGCAGTTCTTC	CSGVLTYEQFF
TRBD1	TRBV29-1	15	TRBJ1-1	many	TGCAGCGTTCCGGGCGGGACAGGGGTGAACACTGAAGCTTTCTTT	CSVPGGTGVNTEAFF
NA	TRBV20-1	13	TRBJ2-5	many	TGCAGTGCTCCGCAGCCCCGAGGAGAGACCCAGTACTTC	CSAPQPRGETQYF
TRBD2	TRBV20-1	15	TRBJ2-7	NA	TGCAGTGCTAGCGACGGCGAGGGACTATCATACGAGCAGTACTTC	CSASDGEGLSYEQYF
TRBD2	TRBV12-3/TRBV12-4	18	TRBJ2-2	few	TGTGCCAGCCGGGACTTCTTCGGAGCGGGGATAAGCACCGGGGAGCTGTTTTTT	CASRDFFGAGISTGELFF
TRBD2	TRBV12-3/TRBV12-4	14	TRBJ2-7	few	TGTGCCAGCAGTTTATCTAGCGGGGACTACGAGCAGTACTTC	CASSLSSGDYEQYF
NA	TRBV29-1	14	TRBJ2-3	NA	TGCAGCCTCCTCGGGGGTACGGGCACAGATACGCAGTATTTT	CSLLGGTGTDTQYF
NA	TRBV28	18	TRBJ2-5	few	TGTGCCAGCAGTTCAAGGGGGAGGGGGCCCTACTACAAAGAGACCCAGTACTTC	CASSSRGRGPYYKETQYF
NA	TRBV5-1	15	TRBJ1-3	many	TGCGCCAGCAGGCCGGGACCGATCTCTGGAAACACCATATATTTT	CASRPGPISGNTIYF
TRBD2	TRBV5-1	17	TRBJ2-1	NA	TGCGCCAGCAGCTTGGGTGGCGGAGCGGGAGGCCTCGGTGAGCAGTTCTTC	CASSLGGGAGGLGEQFF
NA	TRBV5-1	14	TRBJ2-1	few	TGCGCCAGCAGCTTGGACTCCATCTACAATGAGCAGTTCTTC	CASSLDSIYNEQFF
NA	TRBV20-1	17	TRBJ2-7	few	TGCAGTGCTGACCCCCTCCGTGGCACATACATCTCCTACGAGCAGTACTTC	CSADPLRGTYISYEQYF
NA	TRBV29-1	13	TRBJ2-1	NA	TGCAGCGTTGAGTCGAGCCGACACAATGAGCAGTTCTTC	CSVESSRHNEQFF
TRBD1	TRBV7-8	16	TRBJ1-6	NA	TGTGCCAGCAGTGGTGACAGGGACTCCTATAATTCACCCCTCCACTTT	CASSGDRDSYNSPLHF
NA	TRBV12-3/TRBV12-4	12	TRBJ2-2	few	TGTGCCACTTTGAAGGGGACTGGGGAGCTGTTTTTT	CATLKGTGELFF
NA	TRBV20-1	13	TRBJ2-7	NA	TGCAGTGCTACGCCAGGGTCCTCCTACGAGCAGTACTTC	CSATPGSSYEQYF
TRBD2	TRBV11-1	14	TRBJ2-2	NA	TGTGCCAGCAGCATCGGGACTAGCGCCGGGGAGCTGTTTTTT	CASSIGTSAGELFF
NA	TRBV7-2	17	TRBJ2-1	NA	TGTGCCAGCAGCTGGCCAGACTATTCGGTCTCCTACAATGAGCAGTTCTTC	CASSWPDYSVSYNEQFF
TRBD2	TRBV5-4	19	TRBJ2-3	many	TGTGCCAGCAGCTTGCATACTAGCGGGAGTCCCCAGGGGACAGATACGCAGTATTTT	CASSLHTSGSPQGTDTQYF
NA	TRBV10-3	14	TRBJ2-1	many	TGTGCCATCAGTGAGTCAGGCTACCGTAATGAGCAGTTCTTC	CAISESGYRNEQFF
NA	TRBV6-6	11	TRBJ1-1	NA	TGTGCCAGCAGTTACGGGAGGGCTGCTTTCTTT	CASSYGRAAFF
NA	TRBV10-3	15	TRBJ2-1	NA	TGTGCCATCAGGGAGGGGTGGAATCTTGGCTATGAGCAGTTCTTC	CAIREGWNLGYEQFF
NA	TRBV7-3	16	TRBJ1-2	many	TGTGCCAGCAGTCCCCCGGGGTTGAGGGAGGACTATGGCTACACCTTC	CASSPPGLREDYGYTF
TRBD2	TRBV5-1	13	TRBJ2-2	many	TGCGCCATGAGGACTAGTTCCACCGGGGAGCTGTTTTTT	CAMRTSSTGELFF
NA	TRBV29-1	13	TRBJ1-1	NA	TGCAGCGTTGTGGGGGGCCGTAACACTGAAGCTTTCTTT	CSVVGGRNTEAFF
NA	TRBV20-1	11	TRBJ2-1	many	TGCAGCGCAGCCCTCTACAATGAGCAGTTCTTC	CSAALYNEQFF
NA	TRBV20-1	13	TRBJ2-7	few	TGCAGTGCTAGGTTGCGGGACGCCTACGAGCAGTACTTC	CSARLRDAYEQYF
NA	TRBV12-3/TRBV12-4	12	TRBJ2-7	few	TGTGCCAGCGGGACCCAAACCTACGAGCAGTACTTC	CASGTQTYEQYF
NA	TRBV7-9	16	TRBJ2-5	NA	TGTGCCAGCAGCTCTAGTGCCCCTACTCCAGGCGAGACCCAGTACTTC	CASSSSAPTPGETQYF
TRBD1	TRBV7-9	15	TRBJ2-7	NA	TGTGCCAGCAGCTTAGGAGGGACAGGAGACCCCGAGCAGTACTTC	CASSLGGTGDPEQYF
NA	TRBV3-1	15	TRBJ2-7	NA	TGTGCCAGCAGCGCAAGGACACTTACCCGGAACGAGCAGTACTTC	CASSARTLTRNEQYF
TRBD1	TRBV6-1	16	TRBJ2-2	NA	TGTGCCTCCACAACGGACAGGCTTCTTGACACCGGGGAGCTGTTTTTT	CASTTDRLLDTGELFF
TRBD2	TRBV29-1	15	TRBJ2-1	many	TGCAGCGTTGAACTAGGACTAGCGGGATTTAATGAGCAGTTCTTC	CSVELGLAGFNEQFF